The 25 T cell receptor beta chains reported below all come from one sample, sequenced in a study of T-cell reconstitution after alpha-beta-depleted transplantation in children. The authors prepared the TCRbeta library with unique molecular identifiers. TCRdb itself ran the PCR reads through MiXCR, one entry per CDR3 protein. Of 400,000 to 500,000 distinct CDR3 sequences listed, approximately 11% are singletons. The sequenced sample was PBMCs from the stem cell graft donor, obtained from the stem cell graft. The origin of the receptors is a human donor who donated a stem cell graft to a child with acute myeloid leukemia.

CDR3 loop: CASSSELAGVSDTQYF. The CDR3 DNA reads TGTGCCAGCAGTTCGGAACTAGCGGGGGTATCAGATACGCAGTATTTT. The chain has TRBV27 and TRBJ2-3; TRBD2 agrees at 11 bases. Per germline, CDR1 MNHEY and CDR2 SMNVEV (reference sequence). J was trimmed by 4 bases and V by 4 bases; bases with no gene match: 7. CDR3 length equals 16 residues.

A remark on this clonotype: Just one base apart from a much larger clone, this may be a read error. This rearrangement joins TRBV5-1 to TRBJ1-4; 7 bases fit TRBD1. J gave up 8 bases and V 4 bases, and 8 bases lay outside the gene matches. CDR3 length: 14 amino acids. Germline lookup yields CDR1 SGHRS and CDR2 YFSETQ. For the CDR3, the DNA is TGCGCCAGCAGCATGGGACAGACAGAGGAAAAACTGTTTTTT. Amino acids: CASSMGQTEEKLFF.

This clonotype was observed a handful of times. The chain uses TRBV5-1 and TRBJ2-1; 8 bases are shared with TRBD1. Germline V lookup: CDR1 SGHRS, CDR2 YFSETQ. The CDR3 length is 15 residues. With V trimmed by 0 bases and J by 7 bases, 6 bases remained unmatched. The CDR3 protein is CASSLGTGTRNEQFF. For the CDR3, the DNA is TGCGCCAGCAGCTTGGGGACAGGGACCAGGAATGAGCAGTTCTTC.

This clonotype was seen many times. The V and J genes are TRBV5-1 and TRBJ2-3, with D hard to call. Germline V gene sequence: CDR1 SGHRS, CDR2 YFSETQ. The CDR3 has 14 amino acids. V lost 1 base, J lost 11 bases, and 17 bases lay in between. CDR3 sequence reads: CASSLRGREFMQYF. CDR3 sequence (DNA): TGCGCCAGCAGCTTGAGAGGTAGAGAATTCATGCAGTATTTT.

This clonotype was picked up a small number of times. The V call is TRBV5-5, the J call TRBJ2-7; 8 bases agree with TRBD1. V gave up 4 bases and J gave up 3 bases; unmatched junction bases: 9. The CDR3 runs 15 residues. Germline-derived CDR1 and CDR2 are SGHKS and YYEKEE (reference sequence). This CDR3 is CASSADRAFLYEQYV. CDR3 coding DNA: TGTGCCAGCAGCGCGGACAGGGCGTTCCTCTACGAGCAGTACGTC.

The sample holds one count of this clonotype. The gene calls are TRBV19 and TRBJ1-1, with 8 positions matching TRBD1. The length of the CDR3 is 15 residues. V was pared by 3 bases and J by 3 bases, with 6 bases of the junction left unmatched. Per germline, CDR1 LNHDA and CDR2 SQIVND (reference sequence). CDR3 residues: CASSISRGLDTEAFF. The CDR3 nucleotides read TGTGCCAGTAGTATTTCCAGGGGGCTTGACACTGAAGCTTTCTTT.

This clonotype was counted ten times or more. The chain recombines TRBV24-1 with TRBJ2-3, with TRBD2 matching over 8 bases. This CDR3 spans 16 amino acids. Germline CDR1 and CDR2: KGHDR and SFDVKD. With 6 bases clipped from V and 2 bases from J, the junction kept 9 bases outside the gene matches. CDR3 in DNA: TGTGCCACCAGTACCTCGGCGGGAGGTAACACAGATACGCAGTATTTT. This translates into CATSTSAGGNTDTQYF.

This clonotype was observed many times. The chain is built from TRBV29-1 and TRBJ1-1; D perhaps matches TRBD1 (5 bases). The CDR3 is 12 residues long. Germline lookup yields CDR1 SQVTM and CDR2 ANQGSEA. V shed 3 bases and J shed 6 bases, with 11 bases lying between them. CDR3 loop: CSVDPGVAEAFF. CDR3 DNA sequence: TGCAGCGTTGATCCGGGGGTGGCTGAAGCTTTCTTT.

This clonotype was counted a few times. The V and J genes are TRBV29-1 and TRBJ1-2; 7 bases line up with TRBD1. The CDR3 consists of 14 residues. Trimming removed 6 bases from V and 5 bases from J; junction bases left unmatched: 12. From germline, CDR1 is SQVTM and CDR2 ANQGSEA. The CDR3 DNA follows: TGCAGCGTCTACAGGGACAGCCTCCTTTATGGCTACACCTTC. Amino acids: CSVYRDSLLYGYTF.

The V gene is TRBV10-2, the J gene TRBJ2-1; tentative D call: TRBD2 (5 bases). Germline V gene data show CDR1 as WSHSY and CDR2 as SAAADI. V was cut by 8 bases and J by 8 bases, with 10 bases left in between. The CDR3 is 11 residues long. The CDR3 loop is CASQEGYEQFF. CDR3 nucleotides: TGCGCCAGCCAAGAGGGTTATGAGCAGTTCTTC.

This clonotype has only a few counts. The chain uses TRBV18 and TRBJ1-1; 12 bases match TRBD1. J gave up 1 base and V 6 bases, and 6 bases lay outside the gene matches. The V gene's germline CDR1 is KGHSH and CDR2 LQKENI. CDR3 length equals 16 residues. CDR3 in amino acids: CASSGTGGGRNTEAFF. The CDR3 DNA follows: TGTGCCAGCTCGGGGACAGGGGGCGGAAGGAACACTGAAGCTTTCTTT.

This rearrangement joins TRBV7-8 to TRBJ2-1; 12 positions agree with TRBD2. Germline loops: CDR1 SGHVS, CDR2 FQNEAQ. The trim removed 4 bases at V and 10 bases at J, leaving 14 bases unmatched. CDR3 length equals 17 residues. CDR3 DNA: TGTGCCAGCAGCTCAGAGTTGGCTAGCGGGGGGGTGGACGAGCAGTTCTTC. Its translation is CASSSELASGGVDEQFF. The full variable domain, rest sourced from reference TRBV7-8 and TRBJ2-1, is GAGVSQSPRYKVAKRGQDVALRCDPISGHVSLFWYQQALGQGPEFLTYFQNEAQLDKSGLPSDRFFAERPEGSVSTLKIQRTQQEDSAVYLCASSSELASGGVDEQFFGPGTRLTVL.

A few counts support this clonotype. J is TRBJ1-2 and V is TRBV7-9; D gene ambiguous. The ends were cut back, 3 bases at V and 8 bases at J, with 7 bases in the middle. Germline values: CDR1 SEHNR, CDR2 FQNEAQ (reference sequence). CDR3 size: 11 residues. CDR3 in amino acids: CASSFLGGYTF. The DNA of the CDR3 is TGTGCCAGCAGCTTCCTCGGCGGCTACACCTTC.

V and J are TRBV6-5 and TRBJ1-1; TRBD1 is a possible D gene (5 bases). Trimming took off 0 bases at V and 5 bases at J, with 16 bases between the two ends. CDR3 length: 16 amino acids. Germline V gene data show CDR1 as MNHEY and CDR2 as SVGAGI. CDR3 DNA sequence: TGTGCCAGCAGTTACTCGATGGGGTTCTGGGGGACTGAAGCTTTCTTT. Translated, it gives CASSYSMGFWGTEAFF.

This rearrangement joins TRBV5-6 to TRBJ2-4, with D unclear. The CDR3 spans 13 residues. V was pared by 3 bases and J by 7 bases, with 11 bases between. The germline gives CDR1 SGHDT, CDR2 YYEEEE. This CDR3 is CASSWTGRNIQYF. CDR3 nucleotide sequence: TGTGCCAGCAGCTGGACGGGCCGGAACATTCAGTACTTC.

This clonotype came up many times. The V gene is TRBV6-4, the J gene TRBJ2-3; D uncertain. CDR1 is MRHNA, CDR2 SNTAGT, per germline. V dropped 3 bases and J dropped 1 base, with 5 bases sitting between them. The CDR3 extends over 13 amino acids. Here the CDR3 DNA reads TGTGCCAGCAGTGAGGCCGGCACAGATACGCAGTATTTT. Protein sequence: CASSEAGTDTQYF.

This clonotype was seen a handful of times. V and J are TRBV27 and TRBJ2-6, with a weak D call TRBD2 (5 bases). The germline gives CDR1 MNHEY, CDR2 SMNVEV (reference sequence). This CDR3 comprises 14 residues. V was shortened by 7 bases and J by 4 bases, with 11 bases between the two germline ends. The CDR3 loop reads CASTSHSGANVLTF. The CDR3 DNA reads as TGTGCCAGCACTAGCCACTCGGGGGCCAACGTCCTGACTTTC.

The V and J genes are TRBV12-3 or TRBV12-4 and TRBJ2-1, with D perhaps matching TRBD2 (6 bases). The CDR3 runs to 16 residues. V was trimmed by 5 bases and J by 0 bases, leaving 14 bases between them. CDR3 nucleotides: TGTGCCAGCAGTCGAACTAGCACAGTCTCCTACAATGAGCAGTTCTTC. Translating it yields CASSRTSTVSYNEQFF.

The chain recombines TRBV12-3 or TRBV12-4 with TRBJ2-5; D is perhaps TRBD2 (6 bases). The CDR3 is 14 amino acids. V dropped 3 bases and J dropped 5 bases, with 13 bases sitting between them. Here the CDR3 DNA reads TGTGCCAGCAGTTTTAGTAGCGGAATGGAGACCCAGTACTTC. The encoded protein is CASSFSSGMETQYF.

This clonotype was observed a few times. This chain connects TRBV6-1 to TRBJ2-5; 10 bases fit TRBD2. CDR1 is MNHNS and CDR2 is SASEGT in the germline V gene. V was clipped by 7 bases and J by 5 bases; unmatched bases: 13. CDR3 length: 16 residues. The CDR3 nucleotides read TGTGCCAGCACTGAGGGAGCCGGGACTAGCGAGGAGACCCAGTACTTC. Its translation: CASTEGAGTSEETQYF.

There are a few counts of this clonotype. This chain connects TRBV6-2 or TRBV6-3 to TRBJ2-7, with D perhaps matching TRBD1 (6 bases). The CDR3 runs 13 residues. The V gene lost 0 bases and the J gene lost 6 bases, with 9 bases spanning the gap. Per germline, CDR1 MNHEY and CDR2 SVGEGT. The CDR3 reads CASSYSTGFEQYV. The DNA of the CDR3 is TGTGCCAGCAGTTACTCGACAGGATTCGAGCAGTACGTC.

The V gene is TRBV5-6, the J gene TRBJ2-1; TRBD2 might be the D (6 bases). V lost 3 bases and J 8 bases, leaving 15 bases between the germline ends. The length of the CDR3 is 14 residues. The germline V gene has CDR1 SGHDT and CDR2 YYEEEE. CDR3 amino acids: CASSSVSEGDEQFF. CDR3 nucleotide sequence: TGTGCCAGCAGCTCAGTTTCGGAGGGAGATGAGCAGTTCTTC.

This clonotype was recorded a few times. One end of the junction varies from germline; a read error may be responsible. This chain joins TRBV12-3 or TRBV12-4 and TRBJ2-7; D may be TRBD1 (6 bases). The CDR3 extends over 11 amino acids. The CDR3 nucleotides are TGTGCCAGCAGTTTAGGCTCCCAGGGGCTCTTC. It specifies CASSLGSQGLF.

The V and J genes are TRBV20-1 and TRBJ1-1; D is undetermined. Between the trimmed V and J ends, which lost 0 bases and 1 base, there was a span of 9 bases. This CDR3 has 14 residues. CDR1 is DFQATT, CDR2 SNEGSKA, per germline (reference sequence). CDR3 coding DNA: TGCAGTGCTAGAGAAATAGCGGCGAACACTGAAGCTTTCTTT. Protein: CSAREIAANTEAFF.

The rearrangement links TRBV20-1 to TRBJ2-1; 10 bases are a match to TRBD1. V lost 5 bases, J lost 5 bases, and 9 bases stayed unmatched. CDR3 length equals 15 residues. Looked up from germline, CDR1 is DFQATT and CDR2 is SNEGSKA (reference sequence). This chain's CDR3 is CSAEKPGQGNNEQFF. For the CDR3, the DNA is TGCAGTGCTGAAAAACCGGGACAGGGGAACAATGAGCAGTTCTTC.